The 18 T cell receptor beta chains presented below share a single source sample, sequenced in a study of cytomegalovirus exposure and HLA in healthy donors. PCR involved 60 Vbeta and 13 Jbeta primers. Profiled with immunoSEQ multiplex PCR; TCRdb holds only in-frame clones, not every one. Among 70,000 or so clones, around three quarters were seen once, and the ten largest hold 7% to 8%. Material for sequencing was PBMCs. The receptor source for this set is a man aged 18 to 30 in good health and CMV-seropositive.

The chain joins TRBV29-1 to TRBJ2-1, with 15 bases that match TRBD2. Unmatched junction bases numbered 10, after V lost 1 base and J lost 3 bases. The germline CDR1 and CDR2 sequences are SQVTM and ANQGSEA. This CDR3 is 19 amino acids long. The CDR3 sequence is CSVEGPLGTSGRSYNEQFF. Written as DNA, the CDR3 is TGCAGCGTTGAAGGCCCTTTGGGGACTAGCGGGAGGAGCTACAATGAGCAGTTCTTC.

CDR3 in amino acids: CASSLALGQSSTNEKLFF. DNA for the CDR3: TGTGCCAGCAGCTTGGCTTTGGGACAGTCTTCAACTAATGAAAAACTGTTTTTT. The chain recombines TRBV5-4 with TRBJ1-4; 7 bases align to TRBD1. V was clipped by 0 bases and J by 0 bases; unmatched bases: 8. The CDR3 covers 18 residues. Germline values: CDR1 SGHNT, CDR2 YYREEE (reference sequence).

In its sample, this clone was seen a few times. V usage is TRBV7-9 and J usage is TRBJ1-1; 10 nucleotides line up with TRBD1. J gave up 3 bases and V 0 bases, and 1 base lay outside the gene matches. Germline-derived CDR1 and CDR2 are SEHNR and FQNEAQ (reference sequence). This CDR3 contains 15 residues. The DNA of the CDR3 is TGTGCCAGCAGCTTAGCGGGACAGGGGTACACTGAAGCTTTCTTT. Translating gives CASSLAGQGYTEAFF. Complete variable domain (other parts from reference TRBV7-9 and TRBJ1-1): DTGVSQNPRHKITKRGQNVTFRCDPISEHNRLYWYRQTLGQGPEFLTYFQNEAQLEKSRLLSDRFSAERPKGSFSTLEIQRTEQGDSAMYLCASSLAGQGYTEAFFGQGTRLTVV.

The chain combines TRBV18 with TRBJ2-2, with D possibly being TRBD1 (6 bases). Trimming shortened V by 6 bases and J by 6 bases, and 11 bases separated the two germline ends. This CDR3 is 13 amino acids long. Germline assignment: CDR1 KGHSH and CDR2 LQKENI. The CDR3 loop reads CASSHRDPGELFF. CDR3 nucleotide sequence: TGTGCCAGCTCCCACAGGGATCCCGGGGAGCTGTTTTTT. Filled out from reference TRBV18 and TRBJ2-2, the complete variable domain reads NAGVMQNPRHLVRRRGQEARLRCSPMKGHSHVYWYRQLPEEGLKFMVYLQKENIIDESGMPKERFSAEFPKEGPSILRIQQVVRGDSAAYFCASSHRDPGELFFGEGSRLTVL.

This clone has only one observation. The chain has TRBV30 and TRBJ2-5; 10 nucleotides match TRBD2. The end of the DNA aligns better with TRBJ2-7, so the J call may be wrong. Looked up from germline, CDR1 is GTSNPN and CDR2 is SVGIG (reference sequence). The CDR3 has 14 residues. The chain's CDR3 is CAWTSGGLLDEQYF. DNA for the CDR3: TGTGCCTGGACTAGCGGGGGACTCCTAGACGAGCAGTACTTC.

This clone turned up a few times. The V and J genes are TRBV5-1 and TRBJ2-1; 10 bases are shared with TRBD1. Germline V gives CDR1 SGHRS, CDR2 YFSETQ. The V segment lost 5 bases and the J segment 5 bases; nucleotides outside the gene matches: 7. The length of the CDR3 is 15 residues. The CDR3 loop is CASRPGTGENNEQFF. DNA of the CDR3: TGCGCCAGCAGACCCGGGACAGGGGAAAACAATGAGCAGTTCTTC.

V gene TRBV4-2 combines with J gene TRBJ1-3; D is uncertain. The germline V gene encodes CDR1 LGHNA and CDR2 YNFKEQ. This CDR3 comprises 15 residues. V dropped 1 base and J dropped 4 bases, with 11 bases sitting between them. The CDR3 nucleotides are TGTGCCAGCAGCCAAGGGTCCGGGTTCGGAAACACCATATATTTT. Residues: CASSQGSGFGNTIYF.

The chain employs TRBV20-1 and TRBJ2-3, with D tentatively TRBD2 (6 bases). The CDR3 extends over 11 amino acids. The germline V gene has CDR1 DFQATT and CDR2 SNEGSKA (reference sequence). V lost 6 bases and J lost 4, with 8 bases in between. The CDR3 sequence is CSARGSDTQYF. The DNA for the CDR3 is TGCAGTGCCCGGGGGTCAGATACGCAGTATTTT.

The V gene is TRBV6-6, the J gene TRBJ2-1, with 8 nucleotides matching TRBD2. The CDR3 length is 16 residues. CDR1 and CDR2 (germline): MNHNY, SVGAGI (reference sequence). After removal of 5 bases from V and 0 bases from J, the junction contained 6 bases not matched to a gene. CDR3 DNA sequence: TGTGCCAGCAGTCAACTAGCGGCGAGCTCCTACAATGAGCAGTTCTTC. The encoded protein is CASSQLAASSYNEQFF.

The V gene is TRBV29-1, the J gene TRBJ1-2; tentative D call: TRBD1 (5 bases). The V gene lost 6 bases and the J gene lost 8 bases, with 19 bases spanning the gap. This CDR3 contains 13 residues. Germline V gives CDR1 SQVTM, CDR2 ANQGSEA. The CDR3 here is CSVSFKSRAGYTF. The DNA of the CDR3 is TGCAGCGTCTCTTTTAAGAGCAGGGCCGGCTACACCTTC.

The chain combines TRBV18 with TRBJ2-7; TRBD2 is a possible D gene (7 bases). V was clipped by 0 bases and J by 5 bases, with 14 bases between them. CDR3 length: 15 amino acids. The germline V gene encodes CDR1 KGHSH and CDR2 LQKENI. The DNA for the CDR3 is TGTGCCAGCTCACCACCGACGGGGGGCTACGACGAGCAGTACTTC. Its translation is CASSPPTGGYDEQYF. The variable domain in full, with the rest retrieved from reference TRBV18 and TRBJ2-7, is NAGVMQNPRHLVRRRGQEARLRCSPMKGHSHVYWYRQLPEEGLKFMVYLQKENIIDESGMPKERFSAEFPKEGPSILRIQQVVRGDSAAYFCASSPPTGGYDEQYFGPGTRLTVT.

The rearrangement joins TRBV10-3 to TRBJ2-5, with 10 bases fitting TRBD1. V gave up 5 bases and J gave up 2 bases; unmatched junction bases: 5. Germline CDR1 ENHRY, CDR2 SYGVKD. The length of the CDR3 is 15 residues. CDR3 loop: CAISLGTGVQETQYF. Here the CDR3 DNA reads TGTGCCATCAGTCTGGGGACAGGGGTACAAGAGACCCAGTACTTC.

This clone was seen only a few times. The chain combines TRBV12-5 with TRBJ2-5, with TRBD1 matching 11 bases. The CDR3 is made up of 15 amino acids. After removal of 6 bases from V and 5 bases from J, the junction contained 8 bases not matched to a gene. CDR1 and CDR2 from the germline V gene are LGHNT and FRNRAP. CDR3 sequence reads: CASGPTGTGGETQYF. The CDR3 nucleotides are TGTGCTAGTGGCCCCACCGGGACAGGGGGGGAGACCCAGTACTTC.

This rearrangement joins TRBV5-6 to TRBJ2-5, with 7 bases identical to TRBD2. V lost 0 bases to trimming and J lost 5 bases; unmatched junction nucleotides: 4. Looked up from germline, CDR1 is SGHDT and CDR2 is YYEEEE. The CDR3 has 14 amino acids. DNA for the CDR3: TGTGCCAGCAGCTTGGGGCGGGGGTACGAGACCCAGTACTTC. Translated: CASSLGRGYETQYF.

This rearrangement joins TRBV30 to TRBJ1-2; the D is unclear. V gave up 0 bases and J gave up 5 bases, with 13 bases separating them. CDR1 is GTSNPN, CDR2 SVGIG, per germline (reference sequence). This CDR3 spans 14 amino acids. This CDR3 is CAWSVLSGYYGYTF. The CDR3 bases are TGTGCCTGGAGTGTACTGTCGGGATATTATGGCTACACCTTC.

V and J are TRBV7-8 and TRBJ1-1, with a possible D match to TRBD1 (5 bases). Germline values: CDR1 SGHVS, CDR2 FQNEAQ. The CDR3 is made up of 17 amino acids. Trimming stripped 1 base from V and 0 bases from J, with 15 bases between. The DNA for the CDR3 is TGTGCCAGCAGCTTAGTTGCAGGGCAGGTCATGAACACTGAAGCTTTCTTT. Translated, it gives CASSLVAGQVMNTEAFF.

V is TRBV6-1 and J is TRBJ2-7; 10 bases align to TRBD2. CDR1 is MNHNS and CDR2 is SASEGT in the germline V gene. The CDR3 extends over 15 amino acids. J lost 4 bases, V lost 3 bases, and 6 bases had no gene match. The CDR3, as DNA: TGTGCCAGCAGTGATAGAGCGGGAGGGCCATACGAGCAGTACTTC. It encodes CASSDRAGGPYEQYF.

The chain has TRBV14 and TRBJ2-7, with TRBD2 identical over 7 bases. J lost 5 bases, V lost 4 bases, and 8 bases had no gene match. Germline loops: CDR1 SGHDN, CDR2 FVKESK. The CDR3 totals 14 residues. The CDR3 region has the DNA TGTGCCAGCAGCCCCTCGGGGGGACTCGACGAGCAGTACTTC. As protein: CASSPSGGLDEQYF.